The rows below give T cell receptor beta chains drawn from one sample of a study of OX40 agonist ivuxolimab in advanced cancers. Assay used: immunoSEQ multiplex PCR; TCRdb lists only in-frame clones, some missing. The table includes approximately 58,000 clones, under 90% detected once. The starting material was CD4+ or CD8+ T cells sorted from blood, obtained in a trial of the OX40 agonist ivuxolimab. These receptors were obtained from an adult with an advanced solid tumor such as melanoma, head and neck, liver or kidney cancer. The CDR3 runs from the conserved cysteine through the conserved F or W. D genes are given only for firm matches. Where a row states a size, it is once, few, many or the class of an expanded clone; other rows omit it.

d_call	clone_size	v_call	j_call	cdr3_nt	cdr3_aa
NA	NA	TRBV2	TRBJ1-5	TGTGCCAGCAGTCTACGGCAGACCAGCAATCAGCCCCAGCATTTT	CASSLRQTSNQPQHF
NA	NA	TRBV4-2	TRBJ1-1	TGTGCCAGCAGCCAAGGTCTCGGGGGGGAAGTAGCTTTCTTT	CASSQGLGGEVAFF
TRBD1	NA	TRBV7-6	TRBJ2-7	TGTGCCAGCAGCTTAGCCGACAGGGGGTACGAGCAGTACTTC	CASSLADRGYEQYF
TRBD2	NA	TRBV7-2	TRBJ2-3	TGTGCCAGCAGCTTGGGTAGCGGGGAAGATACGCAGTATTTT	CASSLGSGEDTQYF
NA	NA	TRBV18	TRBJ2-5	TGTGCCAGCCAGGAAGTGCCCCCCCCGCAAGAGACCCAGTACTTC	CASQEVPPPQETQYF
TRBD1	NA	TRBV10-2	TRBJ1-4	TGCGCCAGCAGTGAGTCTGGGGCAGGGGGGAGAGAACTGTTTTTT	CASSESGAGGRELFF
NA	NA	TRBV9	TRBJ1-2	TGTGCCAGCAGCTCCCGTGTCTATGGCTACACCTTC	CASSSRVYGYTF
TRBD1	NA	TRBV19	TRBJ1-2	TGTGCCAGTAGTAATGATCGGGACAGCGCCTATGGCTACACCTTC	CASSNDRDSAYGYTF
NA	NA	TRBV11-3	TRBJ2-1	TGTGCCAGCAGCTTCCAGCGGTCCTACAATGAGCAGTTCTTC	CASSFQRSYNEQFF
NA	NA	TRBV5-1	TRBJ1-1	TGCGCCAGCAGCGTTCAACAGGAGATGAACACTGAAGCTTTCTTT	CASSVQQEMNTEAFF
NA	NA	TRBV7-2	TRBJ2-2	TGTGCCAGCAGCTTAGAAGCCAGGGGAGTCGGGGAGCTGTTTTTT	CASSLEARGVGELFF
NA	once	TRBV30	TRBJ1-2	TGTGCCTGGAGTGTACGGTCCAAACAGGCGGGTCCGTGGGGCTACACCTTC	CAWSVRSKQAGPWGYTF
NA	NA	TRBV29-1	TRBJ1-2	TGCAGCGCCGAGGAGGGTAACTATGGCTACACCTTC	CSAEEGNYGYTF
NA	NA	TRBV9	TRBJ2-7	TGTGCCAGCAGCGCCGGGAACAGTTTTACCTACGAGCAGTACTTC	CASSAGNSFTYEQYF
NA	NA	TRBV7-9	TRBJ1-2	TGTGCCAGCAGCGCGGAAGATGGAATGCGATTC	CASSAEDGMRF
NA	NA	TRBV28	TRBJ2-7	TGTGCCATCTATAATGGGGGTCGGGGGCACTACGAGCAGTACTTC	CAIYNGGRGHYEQYF
NA	NA	TRBV14	TRBJ2-6	TGTGCCAGCAGCCTAATGAGGGGACGGTCCGGGGCCAACGTCCTGACTTTC	CASSLMRGRSGANVLTF
NA	NA	TRBV7-8	TRBJ1-3	TGTGCCAGCAGCTTACGGCGCCAGGGAATACCTGGAAACACCATATATTTT	CASSLRRQGIPGNTIYF
TRBD1	NA	TRBV14	TRBJ1-4	TGTGCCAGCAGCTCTCAAGGGGACAGTGAAAAACTGTTTTTT	CASSSQGDSEKLFF
NA	NA	TRBV11-2	TRBJ1-1	TGTGCCAGCAGCTTAGCAAGGGACAACACTGAAGCTTTCTTT	CASSLARDNTEAFF
NA	NA	TRBV19	TRBJ1-5	TGTGCCAGTAGTATTAAGGCACGGATAAATCAGCCCCAGCATTTT	CASSIKARINQPQHF
TRBD2	NA	TRBV5-1	TRBJ2-1	TGCGCCAGCAGCTCAGGGACTAGCGGGAGAGTTGAGCAGTTCTTC	CASSSGTSGRVEQFF
NA	NA	TRBV19	TRBJ1-1	TGTGCCAGTAGTATTTCCTGGGGCGGTTTGAACACTGAAGCTTTCTTT	CASSISWGGLNTEAFF
NA	NA	TRBV11-3	TRBJ1-1	TGTGCCAGCACCCGGAAGGGACAATCTTTCTTT	CASTRKGQSFF
NA	NA	TRBV5-1	TRBJ2-7	TGCGCCAGCAGCGGTGGGTCCCACGAGCAGTACTTC	CASSGGSHEQYF
NA	NA	TRBV7-2	TRBJ1-5	TGTGCCAGCAGCTCGACAGGTCAGCCCCAGCATTTT	CASSSTGQPQHF
NA	NA	TRBV5-4	TRBJ2-6	TGTGCCAGCAGCCCGCGGTTTGCGGATTACTCTGGGGCCAACGTCCTGACTTTC	CASSPRFADYSGANVLTF
NA	NA	TRBV9	TRBJ1-6	TGTGCCAGCAGCGCGAGACCAGGGCGGGAATCACCCCTCCACTTT	CASSARPGRESPLHF